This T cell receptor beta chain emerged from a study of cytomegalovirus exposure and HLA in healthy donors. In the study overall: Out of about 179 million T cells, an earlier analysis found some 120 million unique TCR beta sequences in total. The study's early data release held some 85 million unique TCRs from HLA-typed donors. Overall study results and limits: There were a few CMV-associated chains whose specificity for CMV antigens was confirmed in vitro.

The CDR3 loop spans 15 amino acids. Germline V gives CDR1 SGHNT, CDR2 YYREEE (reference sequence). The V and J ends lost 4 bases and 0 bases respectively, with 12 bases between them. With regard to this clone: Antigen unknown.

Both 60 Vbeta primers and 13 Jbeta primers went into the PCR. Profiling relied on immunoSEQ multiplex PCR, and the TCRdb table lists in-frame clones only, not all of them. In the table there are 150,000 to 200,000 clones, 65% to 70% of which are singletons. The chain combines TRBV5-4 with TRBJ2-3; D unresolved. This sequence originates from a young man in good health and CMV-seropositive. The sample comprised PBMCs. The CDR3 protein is CASSEAPTSTDTQYF. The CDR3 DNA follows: TGTGCCAGCAGCGAGGCACCAACTAGCACAGATACGCAGTATTTT.